This is a list of T cell receptor beta chains from one sample in a study of beta chain features in type 1 diabetes. The method was immunoSEQ multiplex PCR; TCRdb's version includes in-frame clones alone and lacks a portion of them. There are roughly 330,000 clones in the sample; roughly 9.6% occur only once, and under 0.02% lies in the top ten. Sample: naive CD4+ T cells from blood. The receptors come from a woman aged 30 to 39 in good health. Each CDR3 is given with its conserved first and last residue. D genes are given only for firm matches. Only part of the rows carry a size: once, few, many, or a class if the clone is expanded.

d_gene: -
abundance: few
v_gene: TRBV28
j_gene: TRBJ2-5
CDR3aa: CASSSSDSQKTQYF
CDR3nt: TGTGCCAGCAGTTCATCGGACTCCCAAAAGACCCAGTACTTC

d_gene: TRBD1
abundance: -
v_gene: TRBV28
j_gene: TRBJ2-7
CDR3aa: CASRSPPGQGSYEQYF
CDR3nt: TGTGCCAGCAGATCACCCCCGGGACAGGGTAGCTACGAGCAGTACTTC

d_gene: -
abundance: -
v_gene: TRBV7-7
j_gene: TRBJ2-3
CDR3aa: CASSHSLTGTDTQYF
CDR3nt: TGTGCCAGCAGCCACTCGCTCACAGGCACAGATACGCAGTATTTT

d_gene: -
abundance: few
v_gene: TRBV29-1
j_gene: TRBJ2-1
CDR3aa: CSGRGRGGMNEQFF
CDR3nt: TGCAGCGGTAGGGGGCGGGGAGGTATGAATGAGCAGTTCTTC

d_gene: -
abundance: -
v_gene: TRBV4-2
j_gene: TRBJ1-2
CDR3aa: CASSQGATGNYGYTF
CDR3nt: TGTGCCAGCAGCCAAGGAGCTACAGGGAACTATGGCTACACCTTC

d_gene: TRBD1
abundance: -
v_gene: TRBV18
j_gene: TRBJ2-7
CDR3aa: CASSPTGTGFHEQYF
CDR3nt: TGTGCCAGCTCACCGACCGGGACAGGGTTCCACGAGCAGTACTTC

d_gene: TRBD2
abundance: -
v_gene: TRBV7-9
j_gene: TRBJ2-3
CDR3aa: CASSLARTSGVTDTQYF
CDR3nt: TGTGCCAGCAGCTTAGCGAGAACTAGCGGAGTCACAGATACGCAGTATTTT

d_gene: -
abundance: few
v_gene: TRBV7-2
j_gene: TRBJ2-1
CDR3aa: CASSLTGSSYNEQFF
CDR3nt: TGTGCCAGCAGCTTAACGGGGAGCTCCTACAATGAGCAGTTCTTC

d_gene: TRBD1
abundance: -
v_gene: TRBV7-2
j_gene: TRBJ1-1
CDR3aa: CASGTGVNTEAFF
CDR3nt: TGTGCCAGCGGCACAGGGGTCAACACTGAAGCTTTCTTT

d_gene: TRBD2
abundance: few
v_gene: TRBV30
j_gene: TRBJ2-7
CDR3aa: CAWSLSGRNPYEQYF
CDR3nt: TGTGCCTGGAGCCTTAGCGGGCGCAACCCCTACGAGCAGTACTTC

d_gene: -
abundance: few
v_gene: TRBV2
j_gene: TRBJ2-7
CDR3aa: CASVRATEQYF
CDR3nt: TGTGCCAGTGTAAGAGCTACCGAGCAGTACTTC

d_gene: -
abundance: few
v_gene: TRBV18
j_gene: TRBJ1-2
CDR3aa: CASSPTDTPTNYGYTF
CDR3nt: TGTGCCAGCTCACCCACGGACACTCCAACTAACTATGGCTACACCTTC

d_gene: TRBD2
abundance: -
v_gene: TRBV6-6
j_gene: TRBJ2-5
CDR3aa: CASSLAGDETQYF
CDR3nt: TGTGCCAGCAGTTTAGCGGGAGATGAGACCCAGTACTTC

d_gene: TRBD1
abundance: -
v_gene: TRBV7-3
j_gene: TRBJ2-5
CDR3aa: CASSATGQETQYF
CDR3nt: TGTGCCAGCAGCGCGACAGGGCAAGAGACCCAGTACTTC

d_gene: -
abundance: few
v_gene: TRBV14
j_gene: TRBJ2-2
CDR3aa: CASSQDFPGANTGELFF
CDR3nt: TGTGCCAGCAGCCAAGATTTTCCGGGAGCGAACACCGGGGAGCTGTTTTTT

d_gene: TRBD1
abundance: few
v_gene: TRBV28
j_gene: TRBJ2-1
CDR3aa: CASSLLGTGTNEQFF
CDR3nt: TGTGCCAGCAGTTTATTAGGGACAGGGACAAATGAGCAGTTCTTC